The TCR beta chain under discussion was sequenced for a study of blood T cell repertoires in COVID-19. Looking at the study overall: Samples taken during acute and convalescent COVID-19 were collected in the United States, Italy and Spain. PBMCs, B-cell-depleted T cells, or T cells provided the cDNA or gDNA that made up the material.

Authors' analysis steps: The assay estimated nucleated cells by amplifying reference gene primers. The table came from immunoSEQ multiplex PCR; TCRdb's copy has only in-frame clones and leaves some out. V and J calls and clone size are given by that table; D and trimming were obtained from the DNA. The sample lists around 370,000 clones, around 91% seen once, with around 3.3% in the top ten. In germline, CDR1 is SGHAT, CDR2 FQNNGV. CDR3 length: 17 residues. V dropped 3 bases and J dropped 2 bases, with 17 bases sitting between them. The V call is TRBV11-2, the J call TRBJ1-3; tentative D call: TRBD1 (6 bases). This TCR came from a woman aged 18-30 years who had recovered from COVID-19. Material for sequencing was peripheral blood. The CDR3 spells CASSLDLPRGTGNTIYF. CDR3 coding DNA: TGTGCCAGCAGCTTGGATCTCCCCAGGGGAACTGGAAACACCATATATTTT.